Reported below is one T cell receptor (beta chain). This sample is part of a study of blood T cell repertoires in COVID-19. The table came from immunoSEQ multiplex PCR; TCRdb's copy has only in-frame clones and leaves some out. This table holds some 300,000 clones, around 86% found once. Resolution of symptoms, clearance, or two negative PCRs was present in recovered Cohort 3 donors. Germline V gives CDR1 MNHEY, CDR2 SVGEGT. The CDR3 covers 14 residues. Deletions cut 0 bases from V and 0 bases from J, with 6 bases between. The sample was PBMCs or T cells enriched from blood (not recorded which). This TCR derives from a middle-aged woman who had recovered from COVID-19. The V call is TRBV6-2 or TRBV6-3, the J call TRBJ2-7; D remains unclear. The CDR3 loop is CASSYSYSSYEQYF. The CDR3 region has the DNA TGTGCCAGCAGTTACTCATATAGCTCCTACGAGCAGTACTTC.